A single sample gave rise to the 32 T cell receptor beta chains below, sequenced in a study of T cell responses to AZD1222 COVID-19 vaccine. Sequencing used immunoSEQ multiplex PCR; TCRdb keeps in-frame clones, though not all of them. Among roughly 120,000 clones, under 95% were seen once, and the ten largest hold about 5%. The specimen comprised peripheral blood, sampled 28 days after the second AZD1222 dose. These receptors all come from an adult who received the AZD1222 COVID-19 vaccine.

The V gene is TRBV30, the J gene TRBJ2-1, with 8 bases matching TRBD2. CDR1 is GTSNPN, CDR2 SVGIG, per germline (reference sequence). The V segment lost 5 bases and the J segment 7 bases; nucleotides outside the gene matches: 16. This CDR3 has 16 amino acids. The CDR3 spells CAWLGAREGGGNEQFF. The CDR3 region has the DNA TGTGCCTGGCTGGGAGCCCGGGAGGGCGGGGGGAATGAGCAGTTCTTC.

The V and J genes are TRBV7-2 and TRBJ1-2, with a possible D match to TRBD1 (6 bases). CDR1 is SGHTA, CDR2 FQGNSA, per germline. Between the trimmed V and J ends, which lost 3 bases and 5 bases, there was a span of 13 bases. The CDR3 extends over 14 amino acids. The CDR3 protein is CASSFRGIGYGYTF. The CDR3 bases are TGTGCCAGCAGCTTCAGGGGTATAGGGTATGGCTACACCTTC.

The chain couples TRBV12-1 to TRBJ2-7; the listed D gene, TRBD2, was not tested against the DNA. TRBV12-1 is noted as a pseudogene. This CDR3 has 20 residues. DNA for the CDR3: TGTGCCAGCAGCTCCCCCGAAACAAGCGGGGGCAACCCCGTAACCTACGAGCAGTACTTC. Translated: CASSSPETSGGNPVTYEQYF.

The V call is TRBV18, the J call TRBJ1-5; a possible D gene is TRBD1 (5 bases). V lost 0 bases, J lost 6 bases, and 9 bases lay in between. This CDR3 has 14 residues. Per germline, CDR1 KGHSH and CDR2 LQKENI. The CDR3: CASSPPPGRQPQHF. The CDR3 DNA reads TGTGCCAGCTCACCACCTCCGGGACGTCAGCCCCAGCATTTT.

The CDR3 region has the DNA TGTGCCAGCAGCGGGGGAACTGGGAACACTGAAGCTTTCTTT. Protein: CASSGGTGNTEAFF. This rearrangement joins TRBV9 to TRBJ1-1; D is undetermined. The germline V and J ends were trimmed by 3 bases and 1 base, with 10 bases remaining between them. The CDR3 is made up of 14 amino acids. Germline V CDR1 and CDR2: SGDLS, YYNGEE.

This clone was picked up a small number of times. V and J are TRBV6-5 and TRBJ1-6; TRBD1 is a possible D gene (6 bases). Trimming took off 7 bases at V and 9 bases at J, with 16 bases between the two ends. This CDR3 has 14 amino acids. CDR1 and CDR2 (germline): MNHEY, SVGAGI. This CDR3 reads CASKIRGGVSPLHF. The CDR3 DNA is TGTGCCAGCAAGATAAGGGGGGGCGTTTCACCCCTCCACTTT.

The CDR3 reads CASSYSGRTVSNQPQHF. The CDR3 nucleotides read TGTGCCAGCAGTTACTCAGGCCGGACAGTAAGCAATCAGCCCCAGCATTTT. The rearrangement uses TRBV6-2 or TRBV6-3 and TRBJ1-5; TRBD1 might be the D (6 bases). The V gene lost 0 bases and the J gene lost 1 base, with 13 bases spanning the gap. CDR1 and CDR2 (germline): MNHEY, SVGEGT. The CDR3 length is 17 residues.

V is TRBV27 and J is TRBJ1-2; TRBD1 is a possible D gene (6 bases). The CDR3 loop spans 14 amino acids. The germline V gene encodes CDR1 MNHEY and CDR2 SMNVEV (reference sequence). V lost 7 bases and J lost 2, with 14 bases in between. Here the CDR3 reads CASTPGGSNYGYTF. The CDR3 nucleotides are TGTGCCAGCACTCCCGGGGGCTCAAACTATGGCTACACCTTC.

This clone was observed a single time. This chain connects TRBV11-2 to TRBJ2-7; perhaps D is TRBD1 or TRBD2 (5 bases each). The germline V gene encodes CDR1 SGHAT and CDR2 FQNNGV. The CDR3 is 16 residues long. Trimming pared 1 base from V and 1 base from J, leaving 14 bases between. CDR3 nucleotide sequence: TGTGCCAGCAGCTTAGTAAGCTCAGGGAGATCCTACGAGCAGTACTTC. Its translation: CASSLVSSGRSYEQYF.

The J gene is TRBJ1-3, the V gene TRBV6-1, with 7 positions matching TRBD1. CDR3 length: 18 residues. CDR1 is MNHNS and CDR2 is SASEGT in the germline V gene. V lost 3 bases to trimming and J lost 0 bases; unmatched junction nucleotides: 11. The CDR3 nucleotides are TGTGCCAGCAGTGATCTTCCGGGACAGTTAATCTCTGGAAACACCATATATTTT. This codes for CASSDLPGQLISGNTIYF.

The chain's CDR3 is CASRKAGFTDTQYF. CDR3 DNA sequence: TGCGCCAGCAGGAAAGCGGGATTCACAGATACGCAGTATTTT. The chain combines TRBV10-2 with TRBJ2-3; 7 nucleotides match TRBD2. Germline V gene lookup returns CDR1 WSHSY and CDR2 SAAADI. The junction had 5 bases not matched to a gene; V was cut back by 6 bases and J by 2 bases. The CDR3 is 14 amino acids.

The chain joins TRBV27 to TRBJ2-1; 7 bases line up with TRBD2. CDR1 MNHEY and CDR2 SMNVEV come from the germline V gene (reference sequence). V shed 8 bases and J 9 bases; nucleotides not matched to a gene: 7. The CDR3 is 12 residues long. DNA for the CDR3: TGTGCCAGCCGGACTAGTTTCAGTGAGCAGTTCTTC. Residues: CASRTSFSEQFF.

The chain recombines TRBV11-2 with TRBJ1-5; D gene unclear. The V gene's germline CDR1 is SGHAT and CDR2 FQNNGV. The CDR3 covers 15 residues. The V and J ends lost 0 bases and 3 bases respectively, with 9 bases between them. The CDR3 region is CASSLDGRNNQPQHF. The CDR3 region has the DNA TGTGCCAGCAGCTTAGACGGCAGGAACAATCAGCCCCAGCATTTT.

The chain uses TRBV30 and TRBJ2-1, with TRBD2 identical over 8 bases. Germline CDR1 is GTSNPN and CDR2 is SVGIG (reference sequence). The V gene end was trimmed by 7 bases and the J gene end by 6 bases; junction bases not matched to a gene: 11. This CDR3 comprises 14 residues. The CDR3 coding sequence is TGTGCCTCCTCAACGGGGCTAGCGGGCAATGAGCAGTTCTTC. It codes for CASSTGLAGNEQFF. The variable domain in full, completed from reference TRBV30 and TRBJ2-1, reads SQTIHQWPATLVQPVGSPLSLECTVEGTSNPNLYWYRQAAGRGLQLLFYSVGIGQISSEVPQNLSASRPQDRQFILSSKKLLLSDSGFYLCASSTGLAGNEQFFGPGTRLTVL.

The CDR3 loop is CASSSRSMDRNEQFF. CDR3 in DNA: TGTGCCAGCAGTTCTCGATCAATGGACCGTAATGAGCAGTTCTTC. The genes are TRBV6-2 or TRBV6-3 and TRBJ2-1; D is undetermined. The CDR3 contains 15 residues. V gave up 4 bases and J gave up 7 bases, with 17 bases separating them. Germline V gene lookup returns CDR1 MNHEY and CDR2 SVGEGT.

The CDR3 protein is CASRGGVEQYF. CDR3 nucleotides: TGTGCCAGTAGAGGCGGGGTCGAGCAGTACTTC. V usage is TRBV19 and J usage is TRBJ2-7; the D gene is possibly TRBD2 (6 bases). Germline-derived CDR1 and CDR2 are LNHDA and SQIVND (reference sequence). The CDR3 loop spans 11 amino acids. V dropped 6 bases and J dropped 6 bases, with 9 bases sitting between them.

The chain links TRBV19 to TRBJ2-3; TRBD2 might be the D (6 bases). The CDR3 covers 15 residues. The germline gives CDR1 LNHDA, CDR2 SQIVND (reference sequence). The V and J ends lost 1 base and 1 base respectively, with 9 bases between them. The CDR3 spells CASSIGGTGTDTQYF. As DNA, the CDR3 is TGTGCCAGTAGTATAGGGGGGACTGGCACAGATACGCAGTATTTT.

This chain connects TRBV19 to TRBJ2-7; 7 nucleotides match TRBD2. Looked up from germline, CDR1 is LNHDA and CDR2 is SQIVND (reference sequence). The CDR3 is made up of 15 amino acids. V shed 3 bases, J shed 5 bases, and the junction held 10 bases outside the gene matches. CDR3 protein: CASSIGGGSINEQYF. CDR3 DNA sequence: TGTGCCAGTAGTATTGGTGGCGGGAGTATCAACGAGCAGTACTTC.

The chain couples TRBV19 to TRBJ2-1; 10 nucleotides agree with TRBD2. Germline-derived CDR1 and CDR2 are LNHDA and SQIVND (reference sequence). V lost 6 bases to trimming and J lost 12 bases; unmatched junction nucleotides: 17. The CDR3 loop spans 16 amino acids. The CDR3 region is CASSRLTAGGPAGQFF. The CDR3 nucleotides read TGTGCCAGTAGCCGCCTGACAGCGGGGGGGCCCGCGGGGCAGTTCTTC.

V is TRBV4-2 and J is TRBJ1-6, with TRBD1 matching 7 bases. This CDR3 contains 13 residues. V was clipped by 4 bases and J by 8 bases; unmatched bases: 2. Germline values: CDR1 LGHNA, CDR2 YNFKEQ. The CDR3 DNA is TGTGCCAGCAGCCCTGACAGGGATTCACCCCTCCACTTT. Residues: CASSPDRDSPLHF.

The chain joins TRBV5-1 to TRBJ2-7, with 9 bases that match TRBD1. The V gene end was trimmed by 0 bases and the J gene end by 3 bases; junction bases not matched to a gene: 4. Germline CDR1 is SGHRS and CDR2 is YFSETQ. The CDR3 length is 15 residues. CDR3 nucleotide sequence: TGCGCCAGCAGCTTGGGAGGGACAGGGTTCTACGAGCAGTACTTC. Translated: CASSLGGTGFYEQYF.

The rearrangement links TRBV6-5 to TRBJ1-5; a possible D gene is TRBD1 (6 bases). Trimming removed 6 bases from V and 6 bases from J, with 18 bases in between. CDR1 and CDR2 from the germline V gene are MNHEY and SVGAGI. CDR3 size: 15 residues. The CDR3 bases are TGTGCCAGCAGATCCATCCGGGGGGCGGTTCAGCCCCAGCATTTT. As protein: CASRSIRGAVQPQHF.

This clone appeared a single time. The chain carries TRBV2 and TRBJ2-5, with TRBD2 matching over 7 bases. This CDR3 region has 15 residues. Germline CDR1 and CDR2: SNHLY and FYNNEI. The J segment lost 3 bases and the V segment lost 4 bases, leaving 8 bases of the junction unmatched. The CDR3 DNA is TGTGCCAGCAGTGGACTAGCCAAGGAGGAAGAGACCCAGTACTTC. Translated, it gives CASSGLAKEEETQYF.

The rearrangement joins TRBV27 to TRBJ1-1, with TRBD1 as a possible D gene (5 bases). Looked up from germline, CDR1 is MNHEY and CDR2 is SMNVEV (reference sequence). V lost 3 bases to trimming and J lost 5 bases, with 10 bases between them. There are 13 residues in the CDR3. The DNA of the CDR3 is TGTGCCAGCAGTTTGGGGGGAAGAACTGAAGCTTTCTTT. Translating gives CASSLGGRTEAFF.

The gene calls are TRBV9 and TRBJ2-7; D perhaps matches TRBD2 (7 bases). The germline V gene has CDR1 SGDLS and CDR2 YYNGEE. Trimming removed 1 base at V and 6 bases at J, with 11 bases between. The CDR3 loop spans 13 amino acids. This chain's CDR3 is CASSVRGAGEQYF. The CDR3 coding sequence is TGTGCCAGCAGCGTACGGGGGGCCGGCGAGCAGTACTTC. Filled out from reference TRBV9 and TRBJ2-7, the complete variable domain reads DSGVTQTPKHLITATGQRVTLRCSPRSGDLSVYWYQQSLDQGLQFLIQYYNGEERAKGNILERFSAQQFPDLHSELNLSSLELGDSALYFCASSVRGAGEQYFGPGTRLTVT.

This clone was seen just once. The chain has TRBV7-6 and TRBJ2-3; perhaps TRBD1 as D (6 bases). CDR1 is SGHVS, CDR2 FNYEAQ, per germline. The CDR3 sequence is 12 residues long. Trimming took 6 bases from V and 8 from J, leaving 12 bases between them. This CDR3 is CASSSRGSTQYF. The CDR3 DNA reads TGTGCCAGCAGTTCCAGGGGAAGTACGCAGTATTTT. The entire variable domain, with the rest obtained from reference TRBV7-6 and TRBJ2-3, is as follows: GAGVSQSPRYKVTKRGQDVALRCDPISGHVSLYWYRQALGQGPEFLTYFNYEAQQDKSGLPNDRFSAERPEGSISTLTIQRTEQRDSAMYRCASSSRGSTQYFGPGTRLTVL.

The chain joins TRBV29-1 to TRBJ1-2, with D possibly being TRBD1 (5 bases). V lost 4 bases to trimming and J lost 4 bases, with 10 bases between them. The CDR3 consists of 12 residues. CDR1 and CDR2 from the germline V gene are SQVTM and ANQGSEA. CDR3 residues: CSVATTGYGYTF. Written as DNA, the CDR3 is TGCAGCGTTGCTACTACAGGCTATGGCTACACCTTC.

This chain connects TRBV4-3 to TRBJ1-2, with TRBD1 identical over 7 bases. The CDR3 runs to 18 residues. Germline loops: CDR1 LGHNA, CDR2 YSLEER. The ends lost 1 base at V and 4 bases at J; junction bases unmatched: 15. The CDR3 coding sequence is TGCGCCAGCAGCCAAGCCCCCCCCGGGACAGTCCAACCCTATGGCTACACCTTC. This codes for CASSQAPPGTVQPYGYTF.

This chain uses TRBV11-2 with TRBJ2-7; D is uncertain. The germline V and J ends were trimmed by 0 bases and 1 base, with 4 bases remaining between them. CDR3 size: 13 residues. Germline V gene lookup returns CDR1 SGHAT and CDR2 FQNNGV. CDR3 in amino acids: CASSLEESYEQYF. CDR3 in DNA: TGTGCCAGCAGCTTAGAGGAGTCCTACGAGCAGTACTTC.

V usage is TRBV7-3 and J usage is TRBJ2-1, with TRBD2 identical over 10 bases. This CDR3 is built from 17 residues. CDR1 is SGHTA, CDR2 FQGTGA, per germline. V was clipped by 2 bases and J by 6 bases; unmatched bases: 10. The CDR3 region has the DNA TGTGCCAGCAGCTTAGGGGGTAGCGGGAGGTTGCTCAATGAGCAGTTCTTC. Translation gives CASSLGGSGRLLNEQFF. The full variable domain, completed using reference TRBV7-3 and TRBJ2-1, is GAGVSQTPSNKVTEKGKYVELRCDPISGHTALYWYRQSLGQGPEFLIYFQGTGAADDSGLPNDRFFAVRPEGSVSTLKIQRTERGDSAVYLCASSLGGSGRLLNEQFFGPGTRLTVL.

The CDR3 region is CASSPRTGGESNQPQHF. For the CDR3, the DNA is TGTGCCAGCAGCCCGCGGACAGGGGGCGAGAGCAATCAGCCCCAGCATTTT. This sequence joins TRBV11-3 and TRBJ1-5, with 11 nucleotides matching TRBD1. After removal of 5 bases from V and 1 base from J, the junction contained 7 bases not matched to a gene. CDR1 and CDR2 (germline): SGHNT, YENEEA. The length of the CDR3 is 17 residues.

V is TRBV7-2 and J is TRBJ1-6; D gene uncertain. V dropped 1 base and J dropped 8 bases, with 9 bases sitting between them. The CDR3 covers 14 residues. Germline V gene lookup returns CDR1 SGHTA and CDR2 FQGNSA. The CDR3 DNA sequence: TGTGCCAGCAGCTTAGGGAAAGGTTATTCACCCCTCCACTTT. Translated, it gives CASSLGKGYSPLHF.